This entry is about one TCR beta chain. In germline, CDR1 is LNHNV, CDR2 YYDKDF (reference sequence). The CDR3 is 14 amino acids. Reprocessing the 5' RACE reads, TCRdb reports a single entry for every CDR3 protein and omits DNA. This sample contains tens of thousands of distinct CDR3 sequences. These data are taken from a study of T cells expressing NK-cell markers. This chain connects TRBV15 to TRBJ1-4; lacking DNA, the TRBD1 call made by TCRdb goes unchecked. The receptor was isolated from a woman between 18 and 70 years old in good health. Material for sequencing was blood T cells: a sorted CD56 or NKG2C T cell subset, CD4+ or CD8+ T cells, or bulk PBMC T cells (not recorded which). CDR3 amino acids: CATSTNRGGEKLFF.